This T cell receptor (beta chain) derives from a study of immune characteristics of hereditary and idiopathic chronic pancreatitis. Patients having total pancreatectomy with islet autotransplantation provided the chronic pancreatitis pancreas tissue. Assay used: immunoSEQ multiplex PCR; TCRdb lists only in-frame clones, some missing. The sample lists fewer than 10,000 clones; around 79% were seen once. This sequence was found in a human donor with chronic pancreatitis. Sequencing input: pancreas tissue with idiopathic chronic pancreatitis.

Here the CDR3 DNA reads TGTGCCAGCAGTGTCGATGGGAAGTTGGCTTTCTTT. Protein sequence: CASSVDGKLAFF. The J gene is TRBJ1-1, the V gene TRBV12-3 or TRBV12-4; D uncertain. V lost 5 bases to trimming and J lost 11 bases, with 15 bases between them. The CDR3 runs to 12 residues.